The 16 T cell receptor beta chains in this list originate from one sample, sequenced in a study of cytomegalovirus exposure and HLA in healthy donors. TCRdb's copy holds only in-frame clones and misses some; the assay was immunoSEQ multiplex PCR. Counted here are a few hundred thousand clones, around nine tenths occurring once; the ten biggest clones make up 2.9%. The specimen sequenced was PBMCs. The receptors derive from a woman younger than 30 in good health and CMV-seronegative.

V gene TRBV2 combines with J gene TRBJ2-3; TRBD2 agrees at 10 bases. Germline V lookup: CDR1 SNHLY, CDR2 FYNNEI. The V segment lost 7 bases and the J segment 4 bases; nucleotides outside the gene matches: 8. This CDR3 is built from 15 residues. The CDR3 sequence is CASNGLAEGADTQYF. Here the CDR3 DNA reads TGTGCCAGCAACGGACTAGCGGAAGGGGCAGATACGCAGTATTTT.

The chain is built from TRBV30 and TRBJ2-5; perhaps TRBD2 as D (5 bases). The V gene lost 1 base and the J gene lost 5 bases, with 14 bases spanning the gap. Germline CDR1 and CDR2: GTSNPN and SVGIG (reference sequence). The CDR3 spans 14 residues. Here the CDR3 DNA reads TGTGCCTGGAGTGCCTCCCCGCGGAGGGAGACCCAGTACTTC. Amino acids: CAWSASPRRETQYF.

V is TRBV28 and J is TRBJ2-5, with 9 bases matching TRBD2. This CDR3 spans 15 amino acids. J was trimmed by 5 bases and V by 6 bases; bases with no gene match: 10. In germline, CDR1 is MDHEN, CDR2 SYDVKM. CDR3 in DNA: TGTGCCAGCAGCATCCTAATAGCGGGAGCGGAGACCCAGTACTTC. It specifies CASSILIAGAETQYF.

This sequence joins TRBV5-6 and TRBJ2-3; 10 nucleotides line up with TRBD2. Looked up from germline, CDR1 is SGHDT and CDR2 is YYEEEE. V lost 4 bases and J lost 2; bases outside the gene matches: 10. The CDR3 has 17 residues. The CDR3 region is CASSIHLLAGSTDTQYF. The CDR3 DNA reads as TGTGCCAGCAGCATACACTTACTAGCGGGATCCACAGATACGCAGTATTTT. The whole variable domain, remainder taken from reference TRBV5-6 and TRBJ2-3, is DAGVTQSPTHLIKTRGQQVTLRCSPKSGHDTVSWYQQALGQGPQFIFQYYEEEERQRGNFPDRFSGHQFPNYSSELNVNALLLGDSALYLCASSIHLLAGSTDTQYFGPGTRLTVL.

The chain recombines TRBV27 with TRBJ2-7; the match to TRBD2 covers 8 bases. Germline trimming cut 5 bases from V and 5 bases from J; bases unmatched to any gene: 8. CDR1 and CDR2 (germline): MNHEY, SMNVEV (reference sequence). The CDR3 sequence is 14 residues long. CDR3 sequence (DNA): TGTGCCAGCAGTCCTCCCGGGACTAGTAACGAGCAGTACTTC. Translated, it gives CASSPPGTSNEQYF.

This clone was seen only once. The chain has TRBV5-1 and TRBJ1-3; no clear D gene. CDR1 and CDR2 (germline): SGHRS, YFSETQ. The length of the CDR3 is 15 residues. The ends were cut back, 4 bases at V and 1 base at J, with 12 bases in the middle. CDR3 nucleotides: TGCGCCAGCAGCGCGGGTGCAGATTCTGGAAACACCATATATTTT. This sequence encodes CASSAGADSGNTIYF.

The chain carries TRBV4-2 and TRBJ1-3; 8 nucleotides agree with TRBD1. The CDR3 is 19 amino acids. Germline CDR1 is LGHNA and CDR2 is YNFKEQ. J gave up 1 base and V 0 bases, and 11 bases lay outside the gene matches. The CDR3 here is CASSQDFVAGGTSGNTIYF. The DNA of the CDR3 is TGTGCCAGCAGCCAAGATTTTGTGGCAGGGGGCACATCTGGAAACACCATATATTTT.

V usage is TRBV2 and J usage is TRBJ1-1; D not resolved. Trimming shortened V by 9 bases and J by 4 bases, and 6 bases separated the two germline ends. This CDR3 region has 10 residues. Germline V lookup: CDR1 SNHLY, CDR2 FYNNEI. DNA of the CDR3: TGTGCCAGTTGGAGCACTGAAGCTTTCTTT. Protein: CASWSTEAFF.

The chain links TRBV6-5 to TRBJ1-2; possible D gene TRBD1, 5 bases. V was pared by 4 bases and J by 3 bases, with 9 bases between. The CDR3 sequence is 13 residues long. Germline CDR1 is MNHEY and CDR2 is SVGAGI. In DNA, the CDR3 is TGTGCCAGCAGTTTCGACAGTGACTATGGCTACACCTTC. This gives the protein CASSFDSDYGYTF.

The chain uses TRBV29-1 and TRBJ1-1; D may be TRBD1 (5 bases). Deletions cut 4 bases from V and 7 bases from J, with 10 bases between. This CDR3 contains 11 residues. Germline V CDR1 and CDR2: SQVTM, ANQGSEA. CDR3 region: CSVVGAYEAFF. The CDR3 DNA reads TGCAGCGTTGTAGGGGCCTATGAAGCTTTCTTT.

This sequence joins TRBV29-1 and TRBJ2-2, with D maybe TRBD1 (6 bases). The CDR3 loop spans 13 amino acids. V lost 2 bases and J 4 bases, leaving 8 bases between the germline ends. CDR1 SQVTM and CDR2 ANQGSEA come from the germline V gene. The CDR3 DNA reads TGCAGCGTTGAATCCAGGGGCACCGGGGAGCTGTTTTTT. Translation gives CSVESRGTGELFF.

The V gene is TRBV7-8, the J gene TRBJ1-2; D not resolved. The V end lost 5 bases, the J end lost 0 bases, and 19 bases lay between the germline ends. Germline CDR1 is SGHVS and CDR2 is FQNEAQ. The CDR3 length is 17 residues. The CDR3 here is CASSIPPRELANYGYTF. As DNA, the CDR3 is TGTGCCAGCAGCATCCCTCCTCGGGAATTAGCTAACTATGGCTACACCTTC.

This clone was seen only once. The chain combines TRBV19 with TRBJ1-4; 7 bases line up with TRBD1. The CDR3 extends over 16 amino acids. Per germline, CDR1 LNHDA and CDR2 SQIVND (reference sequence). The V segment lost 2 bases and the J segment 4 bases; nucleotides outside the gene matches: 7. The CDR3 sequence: CASSIRHRGSNEKLFF. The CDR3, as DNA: TGTGCCAGTAGTATAAGGCACAGGGGAAGTAATGAAAAACTGTTTTTT.

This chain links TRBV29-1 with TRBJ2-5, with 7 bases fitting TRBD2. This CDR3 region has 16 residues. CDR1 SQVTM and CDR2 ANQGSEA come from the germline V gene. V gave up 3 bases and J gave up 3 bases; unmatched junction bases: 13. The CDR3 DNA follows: TGCAGCGTTGAGTGGTCTGGGAAAGCGGGGAAAGAGACCCAGTACTTC. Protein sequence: CSVEWSGKAGKETQYF.

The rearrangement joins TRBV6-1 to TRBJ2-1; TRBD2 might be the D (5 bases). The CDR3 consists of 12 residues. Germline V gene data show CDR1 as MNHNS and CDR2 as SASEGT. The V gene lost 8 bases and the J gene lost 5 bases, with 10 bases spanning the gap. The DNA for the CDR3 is TGTGCCAGCCGTCGGGAAGACAATGAGCAGTTCTTC. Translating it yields CASRREDNEQFF.

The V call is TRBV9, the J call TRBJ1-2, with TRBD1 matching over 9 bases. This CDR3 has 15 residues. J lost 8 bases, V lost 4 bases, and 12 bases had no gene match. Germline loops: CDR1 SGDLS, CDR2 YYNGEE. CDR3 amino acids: CASSPTRGQGMGYTF. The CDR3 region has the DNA TGTGCCAGCAGCCCAACCCGAGGACAGGGGATGGGCTACACCTTC.